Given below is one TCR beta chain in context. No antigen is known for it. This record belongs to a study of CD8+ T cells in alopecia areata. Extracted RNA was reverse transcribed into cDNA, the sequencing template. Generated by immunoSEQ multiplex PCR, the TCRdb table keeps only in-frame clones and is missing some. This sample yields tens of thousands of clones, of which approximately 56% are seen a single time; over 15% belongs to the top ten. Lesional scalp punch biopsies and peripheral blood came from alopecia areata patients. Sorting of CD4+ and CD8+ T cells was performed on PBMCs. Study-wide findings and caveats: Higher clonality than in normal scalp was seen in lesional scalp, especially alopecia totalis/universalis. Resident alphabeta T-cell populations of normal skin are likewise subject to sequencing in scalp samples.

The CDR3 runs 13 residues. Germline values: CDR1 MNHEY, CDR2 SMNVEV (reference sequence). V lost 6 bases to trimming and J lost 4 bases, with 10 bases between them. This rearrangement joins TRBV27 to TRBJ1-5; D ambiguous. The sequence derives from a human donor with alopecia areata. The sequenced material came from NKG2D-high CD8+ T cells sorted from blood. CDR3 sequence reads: CASSLSLNQPQHF. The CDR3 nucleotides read TGTGCCAGCAGCTTAAGCTTAAATCAGCCCCAGCATTTT.